This T cell receptor (beta chain) was recorded in a study of T cell changes during pregnancy in multiple sclerosis. Measured with immunoSEQ multiplex PCR; TCRdb has only the in-frame clones, and not every one. The sample has 35,000 to 40,000 clones; 80% to 90% are singletons. This clone is deemed medium-sized. The CDR3 has 16 amino acids. Trimming shortened V by 4 bases and J by 9 bases, and 22 bases separated the two germline ends. CDR1 is ENHRY, CDR2 SYGVKD, per germline. The gene calls are TRBV10-3 and TRBJ2-1, with D tentatively TRBD2 (6 bases). This receptor was identified in a female donor with multiple sclerosis, enrolled in a pregnancy study. The sample here was CD4+ T cells from peripheral blood mononuclear cells, taken before pregnancy. The CDR3 here is CAISGREISTGSEQFF. The CDR3 nucleotides read TGTGCCATCAGTGGTCGGGAGATAAGTACTGGGAGTGAGCAGTTCTTC.